The sequence of this T cell receptor (beta chain) was determined in a study of T cells in Graves' hyperthyroidism and ophthalmopathy. Researchers took RNA transcripts and amplified the TCR beta CDR3 regions from them. First-round RT-PCR targeting the TCR CDR3 was performed with the HTBI primer set. One entry per CDR3 protein, called by TCRdb with MiXCR from the multiplex PCR reads. The top ten clones hold approximately 33% of a sample with some 370,000 distinct CDR3 sequences, approximately 17% of them seen once. Ten or more counts support this clonotype. Trimming took off 1 base at V and 2 bases at J, with 7 bases between the two ends. Per germline, CDR1 KGHDR and CDR2 SFDVKD. This CDR3 contains 15 residues. Blood was drawn at first hyperthyroidism diagnosis, before any ophthalmopathy symptoms.

The sequence came from a woman between 25 and 40 years old with Graves' hyperthyroidism that later progressed to Graves' ophthalmopathy. The sequenced material came from blood. V usage is TRBV24-1 and J usage is TRBJ2-2, with D uncertain. The CDR3: CATSDLDGNTGELFF. CDR3 bases: TGTGCCACCAGTGATTTAGACGGAAACACCGGGGAGCTGTTTTTT.